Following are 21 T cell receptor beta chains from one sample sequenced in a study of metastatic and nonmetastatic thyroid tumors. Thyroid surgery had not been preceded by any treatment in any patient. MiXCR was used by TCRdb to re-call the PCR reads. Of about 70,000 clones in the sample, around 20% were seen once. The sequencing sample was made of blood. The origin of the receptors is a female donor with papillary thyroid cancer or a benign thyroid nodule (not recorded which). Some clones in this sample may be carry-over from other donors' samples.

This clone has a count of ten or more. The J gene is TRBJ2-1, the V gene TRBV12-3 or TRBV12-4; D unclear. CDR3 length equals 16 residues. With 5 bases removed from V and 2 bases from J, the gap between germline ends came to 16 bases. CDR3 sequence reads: CASSVRLALTYNEQFF. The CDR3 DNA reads TGTGCCAGCAGTGTCCGATTAGCTCTAACCTACAATGAGCAGTTCTTC.

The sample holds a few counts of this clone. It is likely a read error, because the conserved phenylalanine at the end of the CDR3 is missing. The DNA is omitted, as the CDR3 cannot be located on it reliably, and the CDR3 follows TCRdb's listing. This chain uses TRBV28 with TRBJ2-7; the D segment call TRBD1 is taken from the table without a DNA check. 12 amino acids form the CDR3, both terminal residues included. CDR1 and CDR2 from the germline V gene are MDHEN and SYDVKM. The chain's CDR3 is CASIPQVFRGGY.

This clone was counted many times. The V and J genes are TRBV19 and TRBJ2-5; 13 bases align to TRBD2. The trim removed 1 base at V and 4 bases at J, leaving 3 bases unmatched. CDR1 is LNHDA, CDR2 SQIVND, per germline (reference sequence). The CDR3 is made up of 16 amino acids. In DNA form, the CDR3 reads TGTGCCAGTAGTATAGGGACTAGCGGGAGTACAGAGACCCAGTACTTC. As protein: CASSIGTSGSTETQYF.

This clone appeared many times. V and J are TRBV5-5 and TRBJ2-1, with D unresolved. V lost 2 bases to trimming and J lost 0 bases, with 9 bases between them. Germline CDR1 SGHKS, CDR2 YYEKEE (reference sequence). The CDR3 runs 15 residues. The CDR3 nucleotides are TGTGCCAGCAGCTTTGGCCGGAGCTCCTACAATGAGCAGTTCTTC. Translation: CASSFGRSSYNEQFF.

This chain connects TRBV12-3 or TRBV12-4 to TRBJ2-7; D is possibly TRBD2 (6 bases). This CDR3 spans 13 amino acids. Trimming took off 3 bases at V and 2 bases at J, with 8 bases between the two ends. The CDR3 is CASSLREAYEQYF. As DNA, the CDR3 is TGTGCCAGCAGTTTGCGGGAAGCCTACGAGCAGTACTTC.

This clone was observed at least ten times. The CDR3 coding sequence is TGCGCCAGCAGCTTGGGCAGACACCAGAACACCGGGGAGCTGTTTTTT. It codes for CASSLGRHQNTGELFF. The chain employs TRBV5-1 and TRBJ2-2; D not resolved. V was cut by 0 bases and J by 1 base, with 10 bases left in between. From germline, CDR1 is SGHRS and CDR2 YFSETQ. The CDR3 totals 16 residues.

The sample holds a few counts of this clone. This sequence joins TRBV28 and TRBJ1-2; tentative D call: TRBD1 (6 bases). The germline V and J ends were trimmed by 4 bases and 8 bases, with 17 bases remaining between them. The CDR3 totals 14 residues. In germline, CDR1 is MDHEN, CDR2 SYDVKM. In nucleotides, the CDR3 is TGTGCCAGCAGTTCCCTCCAGGGGAGGGGAGGCTACACCTTC. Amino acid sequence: CASSSLQGRGGYTF.

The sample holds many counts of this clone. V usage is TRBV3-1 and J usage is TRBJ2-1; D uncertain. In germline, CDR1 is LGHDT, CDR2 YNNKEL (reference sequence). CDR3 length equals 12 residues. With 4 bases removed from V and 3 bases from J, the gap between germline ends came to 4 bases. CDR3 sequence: CASSPSYNEQFF. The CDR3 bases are TGTGCCAGCAGCCCTAGCTACAATGAGCAGTTCTTC.

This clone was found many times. This CDR3 reads CASSYQVQGVHGYTF. In DNA, the CDR3 is TGTGCCAGCTCGTACCAAGTCCAGGGCGTCCATGGCTACACCTTC. V and J are TRBV18 and TRBJ1-2, with D possibly matching TRBD1 (5 bases). The germline V gene encodes CDR1 KGHSH and CDR2 LQKENI. The V end lost 6 bases, the J end lost 6 bases, and 20 bases lay between the germline ends. The CDR3 is 15 amino acids.

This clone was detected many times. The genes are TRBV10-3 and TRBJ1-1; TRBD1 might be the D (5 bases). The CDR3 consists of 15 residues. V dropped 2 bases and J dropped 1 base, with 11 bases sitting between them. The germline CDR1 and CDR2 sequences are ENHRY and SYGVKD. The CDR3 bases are TGTGCCATCAGTGAGGGATCGAGGGGGAACACTGAAGCTTTCTTT. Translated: CAISEGSRGNTEAFF.

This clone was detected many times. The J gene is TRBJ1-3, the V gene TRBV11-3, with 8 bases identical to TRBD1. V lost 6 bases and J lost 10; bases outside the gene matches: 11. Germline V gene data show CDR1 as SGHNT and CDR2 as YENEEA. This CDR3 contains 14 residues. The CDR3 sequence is CASSTNTGQGTIYF. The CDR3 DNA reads TGTGCCAGCAGTACCAATACCGGACAGGGAACCATATATTTT.

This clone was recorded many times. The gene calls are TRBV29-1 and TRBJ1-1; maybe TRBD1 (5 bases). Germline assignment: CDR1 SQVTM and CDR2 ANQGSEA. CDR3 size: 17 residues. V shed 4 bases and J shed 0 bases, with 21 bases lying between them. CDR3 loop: CSVGDSRWGSVNTEAFF. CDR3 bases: TGCAGCGTTGGGGACTCCCGGTGGGGTTCGGTGAACACTGAAGCTTTCTTT.

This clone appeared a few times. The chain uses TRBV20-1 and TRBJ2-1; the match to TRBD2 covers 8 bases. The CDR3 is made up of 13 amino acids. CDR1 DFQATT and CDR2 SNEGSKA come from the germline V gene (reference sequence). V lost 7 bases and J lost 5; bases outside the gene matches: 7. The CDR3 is CSVWTGGDNEQFF. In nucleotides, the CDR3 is TGCAGTGTTTGGACGGGGGGGGACAATGAGCAGTTCTTC.

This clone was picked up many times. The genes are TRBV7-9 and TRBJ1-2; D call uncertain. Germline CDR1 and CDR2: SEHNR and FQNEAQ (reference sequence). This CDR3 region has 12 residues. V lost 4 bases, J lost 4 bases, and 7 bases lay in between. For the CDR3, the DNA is TGTGCCAGCAGCTCTAATCTCTATGGCTACACCTTC. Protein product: CASSSNLYGYTF.

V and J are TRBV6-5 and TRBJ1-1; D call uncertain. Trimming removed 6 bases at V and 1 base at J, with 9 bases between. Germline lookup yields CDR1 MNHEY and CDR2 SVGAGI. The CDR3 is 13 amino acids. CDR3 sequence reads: CASRLYRNTEAFF. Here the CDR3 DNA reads TGTGCCAGCAGGTTATACAGGAACACTGAAGCTTTCTTT.

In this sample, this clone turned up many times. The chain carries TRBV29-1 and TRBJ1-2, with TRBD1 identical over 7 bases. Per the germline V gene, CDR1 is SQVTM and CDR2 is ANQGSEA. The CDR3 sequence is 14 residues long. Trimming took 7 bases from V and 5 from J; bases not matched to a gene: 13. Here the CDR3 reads CSANRDSEGYGYTF. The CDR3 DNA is TGCAGCGCTAACAGGGACAGCGAGGGGTATGGCTACACCTTC.

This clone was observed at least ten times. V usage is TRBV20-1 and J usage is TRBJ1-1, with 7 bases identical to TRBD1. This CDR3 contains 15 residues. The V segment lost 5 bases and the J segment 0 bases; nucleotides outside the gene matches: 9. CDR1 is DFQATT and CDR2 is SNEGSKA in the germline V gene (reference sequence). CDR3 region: CSASGTADLNTEAFF. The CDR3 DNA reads TGCAGTGCTTCCGGGACAGCGGATTTGAACACTGAAGCTTTCTTT.

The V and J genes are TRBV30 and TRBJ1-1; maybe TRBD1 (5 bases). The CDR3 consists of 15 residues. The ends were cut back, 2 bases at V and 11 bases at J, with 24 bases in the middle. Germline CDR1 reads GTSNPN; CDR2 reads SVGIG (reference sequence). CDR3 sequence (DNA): TGTGCCTGGAGTTCCTTCAGGGCGGGCAGGCTGAGTGCTTTCTTT. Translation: CAWSSFRAGRLSAFF.

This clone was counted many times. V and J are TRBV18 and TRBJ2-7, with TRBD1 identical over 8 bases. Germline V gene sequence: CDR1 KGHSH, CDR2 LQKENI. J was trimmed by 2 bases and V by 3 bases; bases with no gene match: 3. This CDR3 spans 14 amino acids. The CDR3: CASSPPGQAYEQYF. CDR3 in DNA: TGTGCCAGCTCACCTCCGGGACAGGCCTACGAGCAGTACTTC.

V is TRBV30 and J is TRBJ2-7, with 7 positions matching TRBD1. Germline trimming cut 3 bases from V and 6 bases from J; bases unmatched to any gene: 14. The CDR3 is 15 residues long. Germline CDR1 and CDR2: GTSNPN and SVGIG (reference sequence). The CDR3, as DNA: TGTGCCTGGAGCGTAATACAGGGGCGGTTATCCGAGCAGTACTTC. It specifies CAWSVIQGRLSEQYF.

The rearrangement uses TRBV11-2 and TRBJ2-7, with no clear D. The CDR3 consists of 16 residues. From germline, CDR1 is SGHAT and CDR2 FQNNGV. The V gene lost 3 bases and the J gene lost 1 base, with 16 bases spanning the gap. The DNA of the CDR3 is TGTGCCAGCAGCTTTGAGGAAGGAATAGGGTCCTACGAGCAGTACTTC. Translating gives CASSFEEGIGSYEQYF.